This TCR beta chain was obtained from a study of OX40 agonist ivuxolimab in advanced cancers. Study outcomes and limitations: Both blood CD4+ and CD8+ T cells showed clonal growth by week 6 at 0.1 to 3.0 mg/kg.

Note on this clone: The target antigen is unknown.

CDR3 size: 15 residues. V gave up 1 base and J gave up 1 base, with 10 bases separating them. Germline V gene sequence: CDR1 MDHEN, CDR2 SYDVKM. Sequenced by immunoSEQ multiplex PCR; TCRdb stores in-frame clones only, minus some. Found here are 40,000 to 60,000 clones, roughly 89% of them singletons; the top ten hold under 55%. Sample: CD4+ or CD8+ T cells sorted from blood, taken in a trial of the OX40 agonist ivuxolimab. This sequence joins TRBV28 and TRBJ1-2; D ambiguous. This clonotype was obtained from an adult with an advanced solid tumor such as melanoma, head and neck, liver or kidney cancer. The CDR3 DNA is TGTGCCAGCAGTTTATCACAGCTTCTTAACTATGGCTACACCTTC. Its protein product is CASSLSQLLNYGYTF.